What follows describes a single TCR beta chain. Its specificity is unknown. These data come from a study of tumor-infiltrating lymphocytes in localized non-small cell lung cancer. On the study more broadly: Each patient gave resected tumor and non-adjacent uninvolved lung tissue.

Notes on the study in general: Tumors had more T cell infiltration than uninvolved lung, per TCRbeta sequencing and CD3 counts. Immunotypes IM1 and IM2 had similar TCR-derived T-cell fractions. Available tissue quantity limited TCR sequencing to a patient subset.

Generated by immunoSEQ multiplex PCR, the TCRdb table keeps only in-frame clones and is missing some. The sample shows some 13,000 clones, 60% to 80% of them seen only once. Per germline, CDR1 LNHDA and CDR2 SQIVND (reference sequence). V trimming: 5 bases; J trimming: 0 bases; junction bases outside the gene matches: 4. The CDR3 contains 17 residues. The sequenced material came from uninvolved lung tissue not adjacent to the tumor. The TCR sequence derives from a human donor with non-small cell lung cancer. V usage is TRBV19 and J usage is TRBJ2-6; 10 nucleotides line up with TRBD1. The CDR3, as DNA: TGTGCCAGTAGTCAGACAGGGGGCTTCTCTGGGGCCAACGTCCTGACTTTC. It specifies CASSQTGGFSGANVLTF.